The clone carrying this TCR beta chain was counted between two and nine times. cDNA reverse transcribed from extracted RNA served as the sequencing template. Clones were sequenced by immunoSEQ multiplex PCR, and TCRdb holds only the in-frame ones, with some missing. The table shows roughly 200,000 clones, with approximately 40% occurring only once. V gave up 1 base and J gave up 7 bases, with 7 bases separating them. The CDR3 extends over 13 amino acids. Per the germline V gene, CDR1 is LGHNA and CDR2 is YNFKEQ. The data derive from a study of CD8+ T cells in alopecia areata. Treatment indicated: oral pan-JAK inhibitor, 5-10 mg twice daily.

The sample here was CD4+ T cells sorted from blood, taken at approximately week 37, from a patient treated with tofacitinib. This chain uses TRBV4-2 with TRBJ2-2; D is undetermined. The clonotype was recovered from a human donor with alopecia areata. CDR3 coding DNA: TGTGCCAGCAGCCAAGGAGAAGGCGGGGAGCTGTTTTTT. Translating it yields CASSQGEGGELFF.